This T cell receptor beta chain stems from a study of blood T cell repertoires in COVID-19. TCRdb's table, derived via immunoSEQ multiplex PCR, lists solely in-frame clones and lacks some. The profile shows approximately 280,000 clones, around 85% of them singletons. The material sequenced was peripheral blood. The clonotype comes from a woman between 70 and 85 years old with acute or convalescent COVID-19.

The CDR3 nucleotides are TGTGCCATCAGTGAGCGGGGTGAGCAGTTCTTC. Translation: CAISERGEQFF. The chain has TRBV10-3 and TRBJ2-1; D is possibly TRBD2 (5 bases). The ends were cut back, 2 bases at V and 9 bases at J, with 5 bases in the middle. CDR1 ENHRY and CDR2 SYGVKD come from the germline V gene. The CDR3 runs to 11 residues.